Following are 13 T cell receptor beta chains from one sample sequenced in a study of cytomegalovirus exposure and HLA in healthy donors. PCR involved 60 Vbeta and 13 Jbeta primers. The assay was immunoSEQ multiplex PCR, and TCRdb's table has in-frame clones only and misses some. Seen here are about 120,000 clones, 55% to 75% observed once, and the top ten hold about 7.9%. Material: PBMCs. All receptors come from a woman aged 40 to 50 in good health and CMV-seropositive.

CDR3 residues: CASSSWLVRGGEKLFF. DNA of the CDR3: TGTGCCAGCAGCTCCTGGTTAGTTAGGGGCGGAGAAAAACTGTTTTTT. This chain connects TRBV11-2 to TRBJ1-4, with a weak D call TRBD1 (5 bases). Trimming left V 4 bases short and J 8 bases short, with 20 bases between. Per the germline V gene, CDR1 is SGHAT and CDR2 is FQNNGV. This CDR3 is built from 16 residues.

The chain employs TRBV7-9 and TRBJ1-1, with D perhaps matching TRBD1 (6 bases). Germline V gene lookup returns CDR1 SEHNR and CDR2 FQNEAQ (reference sequence). This CDR3 contains 17 residues. V lost 0 bases and J 5 bases, leaving 19 bases between the germline ends. The CDR3 DNA sequence: TGTGCCAGCAGCTTAGCCACATTTGGGGGGGCCGGGACTGAAGCTTTCTTT. Protein sequence: CASSLATFGGAGTEAFF. Looking up the rest from reference TRBV7-9 and TRBJ1-1 gives the full variable domain: DTGVSQNPRHKITKRGQNVTFRCDPISEHNRLYWYRQTLGQGPEFLTYFQNEAQLEKSRLLSDRFSAERPKGSFSTLEIQRTEQGDSAMYLCASSLATFGGAGTEAFFGQGTRLTVV.

For the CDR3, the DNA is TGTGCCAGCAGTTACTCCCCGGTATCTAACACCGGGGAGCTGTTTTTT. This codes for CASSYSPVSNTGELFF. The rearrangement joins TRBV6-5 to TRBJ2-2; D gene uncertain. The CDR3 has 16 amino acids. V lost 0 bases, J lost 2 bases, and 10 bases lay in between. Germline V CDR1 and CDR2: MNHEY, SVGAGI.

This sequence joins TRBV6-5 and TRBJ2-1, with D perhaps matching TRBD1 (5 bases). The V end lost 2 bases, the J end lost 5 bases, and 10 bases lay between the germline ends. The CDR3 has 14 residues. CDR1 MNHEY and CDR2 SVGAGI come from the germline V gene. As DNA, the CDR3 is TGTGCCAGCAGTTACAGGGGCGCCGACAATGAGCAGTTCTTC. As protein: CASSYRGADNEQFF.

The gene calls are TRBV29-1 and TRBJ2-5, with TRBD1 matching 9 bases. This CDR3 is 16 amino acids long. Germline V gene lookup returns CDR1 SQVTM and CDR2 ANQGSEA. V trimming: 2 bases; J trimming: 2 bases; junction bases outside the gene matches: 9. The CDR3 DNA sequence: TGCAGCGTTGAACCTCGGGGACAGGGTCTTCAAGAGACCCAGTACTTC. Its protein is CSVEPRGQGLQETQYF.

Only a few counts were recorded for this clone. V gene TRBV11-3 combines with J gene TRBJ2-1; no reliable D call. Germline CDR1 reads SGHNT; CDR2 reads YENEEA. The V gene lost 6 bases and the J gene lost 0 bases, with 12 bases spanning the gap. The CDR3 loop spans 15 amino acids. The CDR3 is CASSKNLNSYNEQFF. In DNA, the CDR3 is TGTGCCAGCAGTAAAAACTTGAACTCCTACAATGAGCAGTTCTTC.

This rearrangement joins TRBV6-5 to TRBJ1-6; D is perhaps TRBD1 (6 bases). Germline lookup yields CDR1 MNHEY and CDR2 SVGAGI. The CDR3 extends over 14 amino acids. Trimming took 2 bases from V and 7 from J, leaving 9 bases between them. The CDR3 loop is CASSYGGLNSPLHF. CDR3 nucleotide sequence: TGTGCCAGCAGTTACGGGGGCTTGAATTCACCCCTCCACTTT.

This chain uses TRBV10-3 with TRBJ1-5; 8 bases are a match to TRBD1. Germline CDR1 and CDR2: ENHRY and SYGVKD. Trimming removed 4 bases from V and 5 bases from J; junction bases left unmatched: 7. CDR3 length: 15 amino acids. The CDR3 sequence is CAISGVPGGDQPQHF. CDR3 nucleotides: TGTGCCATCAGTGGGGTACCAGGGGGCGATCAGCCCCAGCATTTT.

V and J are TRBV5-8 and TRBJ2-3; 7 nucleotides align to TRBD1. Germline values: CDR1 SGHTS, CDR2 YDEGEE. The length of the CDR3 is 16 residues. V lost 4 bases and J lost 1; bases outside the gene matches: 9. The CDR3 loop is CASSPSWTGGTDTQYF. The CDR3 DNA reads as TGTGCCAGCAGCCCCAGCTGGACAGGCGGCACAGATACGCAGTATTTT.

As to this clone: The same CDR3 arises from other DNA sequences in this sample as well. The gene calls are TRBV5-1 and TRBJ1-1; D is ambiguous. The germline V gene encodes CDR1 SGHRS and CDR2 YFSETQ. Between the trimmed V and J ends, which lost 0 bases and 4 bases, there was a span of 10 bases. The CDR3 is 14 amino acids. Here the CDR3 reads CASSLVRVGTEAFF. The CDR3 DNA follows: TGCGCCAGCAGCTTGGTGCGGGTGGGCACTGAAGCTTTCTTT.

This chain connects TRBV9 to TRBJ2-1; D uncertain. CDR1 SGDLS and CDR2 YYNGEE come from the germline V gene. Trimming stripped 0 bases from V and 10 bases from J, with 14 bases between. This CDR3 comprises 14 residues. The CDR3 DNA reads as TGTGCCAGCAGCGTAGAACCAGCGAGCCTAGAGCAGTTCTTC. Protein product: CASSVEPASLEQFF.

This clone was detected a few times. The chain links TRBV29-1 to TRBJ1-2; D may be TRBD1 (5 bases). The CDR3 totals 10 residues. Germline CDR1 is SQVTM and CDR2 is ANQGSEA. Trimming stripped 2 bases from V and 10 bases from J, with 8 bases between. The CDR3 DNA sequence: TGCAGCGTTGAATGGGGCGACTACACCTTC. This encodes CSVEWGDYTF.

The chain recombines TRBV25-1 with TRBJ1-2, with D tentatively TRBD1 (5 bases). Trimming shortened V by 7 bases and J by 5 bases, and 17 bases separated the two germline ends. This CDR3 is built from 14 residues. The germline CDR1 and CDR2 sequences are MGHDK and SYGVNS. CDR3 residues: CASTRQILGYGYTF. CDR3 nucleotides: TGTGCCAGCACCCGACAGATCCTTGGGTATGGCTACACCTTC.